What follows are 21 T cell receptor beta chains derived from one specimen sequenced in a study of CD8 T cells in ankylosing spondylitis. TCRdb ran MiXCR on the 5' RACE reads and lists one entry per CDR3 protein. The table has approximately 45,000 distinct CDR3 sequences, 4% seen once. Sequenced: blood, either unsorted or a sorted T cell fraction (not recorded which). The receptor source for this set is a female donor with ankylosing spondylitis or in good health (not recorded which).

By sample share, this clonotype is medium-sized. V and J are TRBV9 and TRBJ1-6, with unresolved D. The germline V and J ends were trimmed by 0 bases and 7 bases, with 11 bases remaining between them. CDR3 length: 15 residues. Germline V gene lookup returns CDR1 SGDLS and CDR2 YYNGEE. The CDR3 DNA sequence: TGTGCCAGCAGCGTAGGGGTTTTGGGAAATTCACCCCTCCACTTT. Translated: CASSVGVLGNSPLHF.

The table lists this clonotype with many counts. The chain combines TRBV9 with TRBJ2-3; 7 positions match TRBD1. The CDR3 extends over 18 amino acids. Germline V CDR1 and CDR2: SGDLS, YYNGEE. J gave up 2 bases and V 0 bases, and 12 bases lay outside the gene matches. CDR3 sequence (DNA): TGTGCCAGCAGCGTAGGTATTCCCGGGACAGTCAACACAGATACGCAGTATTTT. Its translation is CASSVGIPGTVNTDTQYF.

The table lists this clonotype with many counts. V is TRBV9 and J is TRBJ2-1; 7 bases align to TRBD1. CDR3 size: 13 residues. Germline assignment: CDR1 SGDLS and CDR2 YYNGEE. The trim removed 7 bases at V and 0 bases at J, leaving 1 base unmatched. CDR3 in amino acids: CASGQASYNEQFF. CDR3 bases: TGTGCCAGCGGACAGGCCTCCTACAATGAGCAGTTCTTC.

This clonotype was counted many times. This sequence joins TRBV9 and TRBJ2-7; TRBD1 matches at 9 bases. This CDR3 has 16 residues. V trimming: 4 bases; J trimming: 4 bases; junction bases outside the gene matches: 12. In germline, CDR1 is SGDLS, CDR2 YYNGEE. Here the CDR3 reads CASSPTWGQGLYEQYF. CDR3 in DNA: TGTGCCAGCAGCCCGACGTGGGGACAGGGACTATACGAGCAGTACTTC.

The table lists this clonotype with a few counts. CDR3 in amino acids: CASSAQGDQPQHF. CDR3 nucleotide sequence: TGTGCCAGCAGCGCCCAAGGAGATCAGCCCCAGCATTTT. The chain joins TRBV9 to TRBJ1-5; D unclear. Germline-derived CDR1 and CDR2 are SGDLS and YYNGEE. This CDR3 has 13 residues. The V end was cut by 3 bases, the J end by 5 bases, with 9 bases between.

This clonotype was seen many times. This chain uses TRBV9 with TRBJ1-1; D is uncertain. There are 13 residues in the CDR3. The germline V and J ends were trimmed by 4 bases and 6 bases, with 13 bases remaining between them. Germline assignment: CDR1 SGDLS and CDR2 YYNGEE. The CDR3 nucleotides are TGTGCCAGCAGCCCCGAAGAGGCAGCTGAAGCTTTCTTT. This codes for CASSPEEAAEAFF.

This clonotype occurred many times. This chain links TRBV9 with TRBJ2-5; 9 bases align to TRBD1. V was clipped by 3 bases and J by 4 bases; unmatched bases: 10. The CDR3 has 16 amino acids. The germline CDR1 and CDR2 sequences are SGDLS and YYNGEE. For the CDR3, the DNA is TGTGCCAGCAGCGCCCTACAGGGGGCAATCGCAGAGACCCAGTACTTC. Translation: CASSALQGAIAETQYF.

This clonotype is judged medium-sized (0.01 to 0.1%). The rearrangement uses TRBV9 and TRBJ1-1; D not resolved. CDR1 SGDLS and CDR2 YYNGEE come from the germline V gene. The CDR3 is made up of 14 amino acids. V lost 0 bases and J 0 bases, leaving 6 bases between the germline ends. CDR3 sequence reads: CASSVESMNTEAFF. As DNA, the CDR3 is TGTGCCAGCAGCGTAGAATCTATGAACACTGAAGCTTTCTTT.

This clonotype was counted ten times or more. The rearrangement links TRBV9 to TRBJ1-3; no clear D. The CDR3 is 15 residues long. Per germline, CDR1 SGDLS and CDR2 YYNGEE. Trimming took 1 base from V and 3 from J, leaving 11 bases between them. The CDR3 DNA is TGTGCCAGCAGCGTATACGACGGCCATGGAAACACCATATATTTT. Translating it yields CASSVYDGHGNTIYF.

This clonotype was seen ten or more times. CDR3 region: CASSVGGALNTEAFF. CDR3 sequence (DNA): TGTGCCAGCAGCGTAGGGGGGGCGTTGAACACTGAAGCTTTCTTT. The chain uses TRBV9 and TRBJ1-1; tentatively, D is TRBD1 (6 bases). V was shortened by 0 bases and J by 0 bases, with 9 bases between the two germline ends. This CDR3 has 15 residues. Germline CDR1 and CDR2: SGDLS and YYNGEE.

This clonotype has a count of ten or more. The V and J genes are TRBV9 and TRBJ2-3, with TRBD2 identical over 12 bases. CDR1 SGDLS and CDR2 YYNGEE come from the germline V gene. Trimming at V came to 3 bases and at J to 2 bases, leaving 7 bases not matched to a gene. The CDR3 is 17 amino acids. The CDR3 sequence: CASSAGLAGFLTDTQYF. In DNA, the CDR3 is TGTGCCAGCAGCGCAGGACTAGCGGGGTTTCTCACAGATACGCAGTATTTT.

The table lists this clonotype with many counts. The V gene is TRBV9, the J gene TRBJ2-3; 10 nucleotides match TRBD2. Trimming took 3 bases from V and 1 from J; bases not matched to a gene: 2. Germline values: CDR1 SGDLS, CDR2 YYNGEE. This CDR3 is built from 15 residues. The CDR3 bases are TGTGCCAGCAGCGCTAGCGGGGGTGGCACAGATACGCAGTATTTT. Protein product: CASSASGGGTDTQYF.

This clonotype was picked up a small number of times. The V call is TRBV9, the J call TRBJ2-2, with D possibly called TRBD1 or TRBD2 (5 bases each). Trimming shortened V by 0 bases and J by 3 bases, and 12 bases separated the two germline ends. This CDR3 has 16 amino acids. The germline V gene has CDR1 SGDLS and CDR2 YYNGEE. CDR3 sequence: CASSVDRGRDTGELFF. For the CDR3, the DNA is TGTGCCAGCAGCGTAGACCGGGGACGCGACACCGGGGAGCTGTTTTTT.

This clonotype was observed at least ten times. The J gene is TRBJ2-1, the V gene TRBV9; no reliable D call. Trimming pared 1 base from V and 7 bases from J, leaving 9 bases between. The CDR3 has 13 residues. Germline V gene lookup returns CDR1 SGDLS and CDR2 YYNGEE. The CDR3 DNA follows: TGTGCCAGCAGCGTAAAAGGGTATAATGAGCAGTTCTTC. It yields the protein CASSVKGYNEQFF.

This clonotype showed up many times. V gene TRBV9 combines with J gene TRBJ2-5, with D perhaps being TRBD1 or TRBD2 (6 bases each). The V gene lost 0 bases and the J gene lost 1 base, with 13 bases spanning the gap. There are 16 residues in the CDR3. CDR1 and CDR2 from the germline V gene are SGDLS and YYNGEE. CDR3 sequence reads: CASSVASSGAQETQYF. The CDR3 coding sequence is TGTGCCAGCAGCGTAGCAAGTTCGGGGGCCCAAGAGACCCAGTACTTC.

This clonotype was detected ten times or more. The chain joins TRBV9 to TRBJ2-7; D remains ambiguous. There are 14 residues in the CDR3. The V gene lost 0 bases and the J gene lost 1 base, with 8 bases spanning the gap. CDR1 SGDLS and CDR2 YYNGEE come from the germline V gene. The CDR3 coding sequence is TGTGCCAGCAGCGTAGATGGCCCATCCTACGAGCAGTACTTC. Its translation is CASSVDGPSYEQYF.

The sample holds many counts of this clonotype. The V and J genes are TRBV9 and TRBJ1-1, with 8 bases fitting TRBD1. The CDR3 sequence is 16 residues long. Losses at the gene ends were 4 bases for V and 4 bases for J; bases not matched to a gene: 12. Germline CDR1 and CDR2: SGDLS and YYNGEE. The CDR3 sequence is CASSPPGTTGGTEAFF. Here the CDR3 DNA reads TGTGCCAGCAGCCCGCCGGGAACCACAGGGGGCACTGAAGCTTTCTTT.

This clonotype was counted many times. The J gene is TRBJ1-5, the V gene TRBV9; no clear D. Germline V lookup: CDR1 SGDLS, CDR2 YYNGEE. This CDR3 has 14 amino acids. Trimming stripped 3 bases from V and 3 bases from J, with 10 bases between. The CDR3 loop is CASSAGIHNQPQHF. The CDR3 coding sequence is TGTGCCAGCAGCGCGGGGATTCACAATCAGCCCCAGCATTTT.

There are many counts of this clonotype. The rearrangement joins TRBV9 to TRBJ2-1; D perhaps matches TRBD1 (5 bases). The CDR3 length is 13 residues. Germline loops: CDR1 SGDLS, CDR2 YYNGEE. V was trimmed by 1 base and J by 5 bases, leaving 7 bases between them. CDR3 region: CASSVRQNNEQFF. The CDR3 bases are TGTGCCAGCAGCGTAAGACAGAACAATGAGCAGTTCTTC.

This clonotype has at least ten counts. J is TRBJ2-1 and V is TRBV9, with D perhaps TRBD1 or TRBD2 (6 bases each). CDR1 is SGDLS and CDR2 is YYNGEE in the germline V gene. CDR3 length: 16 residues. V lost 0 bases and J 8 bases, leaving 18 bases between the germline ends. CDR3 loop: CASSVEASGAVYEQFF. The DNA for the CDR3 is TGTGCCAGCAGCGTAGAAGCCTCGGGGGCGGTCTATGAGCAGTTCTTC.

This clonotype was found many times. The gene calls are TRBV9 and TRBJ1-2, with 7 positions matching TRBD1. The germline V gene encodes CDR1 SGDLS and CDR2 YYNGEE. CDR3 length equals 13 residues. V shed 4 bases and J 8 bases; nucleotides not matched to a gene: 8. Here the CDR3 DNA reads TGTGCCAGCAGCCCCCGACAGGGTCAAGGCTACACCTTC. Its translation: CASSPRQGQGYTF.